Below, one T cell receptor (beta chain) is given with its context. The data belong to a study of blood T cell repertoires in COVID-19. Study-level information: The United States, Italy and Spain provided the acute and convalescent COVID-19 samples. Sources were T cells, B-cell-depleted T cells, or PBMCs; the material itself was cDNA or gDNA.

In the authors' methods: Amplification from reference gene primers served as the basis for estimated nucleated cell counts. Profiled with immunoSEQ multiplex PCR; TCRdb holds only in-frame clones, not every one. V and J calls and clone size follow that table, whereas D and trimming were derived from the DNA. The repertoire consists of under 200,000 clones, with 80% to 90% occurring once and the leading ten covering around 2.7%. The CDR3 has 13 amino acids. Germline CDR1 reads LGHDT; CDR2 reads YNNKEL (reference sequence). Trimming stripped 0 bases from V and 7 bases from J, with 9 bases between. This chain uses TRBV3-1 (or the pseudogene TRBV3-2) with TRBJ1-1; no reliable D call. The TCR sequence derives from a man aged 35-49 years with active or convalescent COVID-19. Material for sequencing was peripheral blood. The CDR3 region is CASSQDPLNEAFF. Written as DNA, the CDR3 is TGTGCCAGCAGCCAAGATCCTCTTAATGAAGCTTTCTTT.